The subject of this entry is one TCR beta chain. Data came from immunoSEQ multiplex PCR; TCRdb stores just in-frame clones and leaves some out. The sample lists about 170,000 clones, roughly 90% occurring once. The entry originates in a study of blood T cell repertoires in COVID-19. Study background: There were acute and convalescent COVID-19 samples, and they came from the United States, Italy and Spain. T cells, B-cell-depleted T cells, or PBMCs provided the cDNA or gDNA that served as material.

The CDR3 runs to 19 residues. V was shortened by 1 base and J by 0 bases, with 20 bases between the two germline ends. The germline V gene has CDR1 SGHKS and CDR2 YYEKEE (reference sequence). Sequenced: peripheral blood. The chain joins TRBV5-5 to TRBJ1-3; D unclear. This sequence originates from a man between 25 and 39 years old with COVID-19, enrolled during active disease. CDR3 nucleotide sequence: TGTGCCAGCAGCTTGAGTTTTTCGCCGGCGGCAAACTCTGGAAACACCATATATTTT. Its translation: CASSLSFSPAANSGNTIYF.